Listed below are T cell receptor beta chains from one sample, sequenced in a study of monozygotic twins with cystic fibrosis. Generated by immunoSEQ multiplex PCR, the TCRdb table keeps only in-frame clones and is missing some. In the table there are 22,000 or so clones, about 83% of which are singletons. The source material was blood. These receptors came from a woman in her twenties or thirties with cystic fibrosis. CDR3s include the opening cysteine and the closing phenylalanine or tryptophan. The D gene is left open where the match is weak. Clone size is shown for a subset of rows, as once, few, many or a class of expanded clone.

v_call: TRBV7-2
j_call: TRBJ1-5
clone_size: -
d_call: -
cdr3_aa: CASSLDNRVQPQHF
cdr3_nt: TGTGCCAGCAGCTTAGACAATAGGGTCCAGCCCCAGCATTTT

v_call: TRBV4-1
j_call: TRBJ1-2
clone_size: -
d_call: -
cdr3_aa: CASSLRGANYGYTF
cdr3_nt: TGCGCCAGCAGCTTGAGAGGGGCAAACTATGGCTACACCTTC

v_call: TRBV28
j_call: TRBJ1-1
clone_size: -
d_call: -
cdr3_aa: CASRWGTEAFF
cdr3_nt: TGTGCCAGCAGATGGGGGACTGAAGCTTTCTTT

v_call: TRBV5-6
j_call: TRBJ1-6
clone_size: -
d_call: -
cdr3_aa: CASSPGADSPLHF
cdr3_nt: TGTGCCAGCAGCCCTGGCGCGGATTCACCCCTCCACTTT

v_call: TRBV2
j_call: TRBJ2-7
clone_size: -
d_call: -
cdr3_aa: CASTWQGPSYEQYF
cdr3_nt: TGTGCCAGCACTTGGCAGGGGCCTTCCTACGAGCAGTACTTC

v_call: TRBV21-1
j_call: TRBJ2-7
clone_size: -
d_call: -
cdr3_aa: CASSIPTGGPSSYEQYF
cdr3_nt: TGTGCCAGCAGCATCCCGACAGGGGGGCCGTCCTCCTACGAGCAGTACTTC

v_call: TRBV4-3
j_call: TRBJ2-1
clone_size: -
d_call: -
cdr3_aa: CASSQGIRGSYNEQFF
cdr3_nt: TGCGCCAGCAGCCAGGGGATCAGGGGCTCCTACAATGAGCAGTTCTTC

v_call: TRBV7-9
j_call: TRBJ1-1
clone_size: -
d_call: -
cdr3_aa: CASSLAPGNTEAFF
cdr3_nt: TGTGCCAGCAGCTTAGCGCCAGGGAACACTGAAGCTTTCTTT

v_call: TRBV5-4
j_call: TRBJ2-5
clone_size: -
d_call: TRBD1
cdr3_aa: CASSGQGREETQYF
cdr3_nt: TGTGCCAGCAGTGGACAGGGACGGGAGGAGACCCAGTACTTC

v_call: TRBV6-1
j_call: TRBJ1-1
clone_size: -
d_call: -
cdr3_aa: CASSQDLYTEAFF
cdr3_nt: TGTGCCAGCAGTCAAGACCTGTACACTGAAGCTTTCTTT

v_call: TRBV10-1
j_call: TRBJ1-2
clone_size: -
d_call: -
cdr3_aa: CASWLGYTF
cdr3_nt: TGCGCCAGCTGGTTAGGCTACACCTTC

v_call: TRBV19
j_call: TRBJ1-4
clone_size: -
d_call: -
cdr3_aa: CASSDEKLFF
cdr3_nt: TGTGCCAGTAGCGACGAAAAACTGTTTTTT

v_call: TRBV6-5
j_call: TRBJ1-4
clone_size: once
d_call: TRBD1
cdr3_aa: CASGQVEEKLFF
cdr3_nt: TGTGCCAGCGGACAGGTGGAGGAAAAACTGTTTTTT

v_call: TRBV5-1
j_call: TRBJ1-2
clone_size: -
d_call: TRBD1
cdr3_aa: CASKRQGNYGYTF
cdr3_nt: TGCGCCAGCAAGAGACAGGGTAACTATGGCTACACCTTC

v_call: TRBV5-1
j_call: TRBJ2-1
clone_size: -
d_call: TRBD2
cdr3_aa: CASMTSGGRNEQFF
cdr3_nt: TGCGCCAGTATGACCAGCGGGGGCCGTAATGAGCAGTTCTTC

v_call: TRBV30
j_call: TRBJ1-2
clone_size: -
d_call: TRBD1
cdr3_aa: CAWTLQGGRGYNYGYTF
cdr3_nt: TGTGCCTGGACCCTTCAGGGGGGACGAGGTTATAACTATGGCTACACCTTC

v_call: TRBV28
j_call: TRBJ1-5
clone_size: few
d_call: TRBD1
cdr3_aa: CASSLTGRTQPQHF
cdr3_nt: TGTGCCAGCAGTTTGACAGGGCGTACTCAGCCCCAGCATTTT

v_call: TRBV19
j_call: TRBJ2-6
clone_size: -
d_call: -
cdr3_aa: CASSQFLIQEILSGANVLTF
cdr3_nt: TGTGCCAGTAGCCAATTCCTAATACAGGAAATCCTATCTGGGGCCAACGTCCTGACTTTC

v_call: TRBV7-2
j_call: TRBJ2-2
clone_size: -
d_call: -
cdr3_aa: CASRLEETNTGELFF
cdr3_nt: TGTGCCAGCAGACTCGAGGAGACGAACACCGGGGAGCTGTTTTTT

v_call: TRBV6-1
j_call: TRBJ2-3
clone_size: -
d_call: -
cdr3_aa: CASNEVGTDTQYF
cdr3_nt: TGTGCCAGCAATGAAGTGGGGACAGATACGCAGTATTTT

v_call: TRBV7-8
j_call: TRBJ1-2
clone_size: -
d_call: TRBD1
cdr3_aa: CASSRRQGRDGYTF
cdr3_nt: TGTGCCAGCAGCCGTCGACAGGGGAGGGATGGCTACACCTTC

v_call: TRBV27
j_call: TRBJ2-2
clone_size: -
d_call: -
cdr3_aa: CASSLSLGWGRTGELFF
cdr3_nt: TGTGCCAGCAGTTTATCGTTAGGATGGGGAAGGACCGGGGAGCTGTTTTTT

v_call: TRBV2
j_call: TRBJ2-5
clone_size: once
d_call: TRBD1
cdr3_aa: CASSVGTGGRETQYF
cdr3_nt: TGTGCCAGCAGTGTAGGGACAGGGGGGCGGGAGACCCAGTACTTC

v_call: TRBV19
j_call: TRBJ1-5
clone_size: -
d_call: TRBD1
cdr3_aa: CASTSTGAGQPQHF
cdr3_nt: TGTGCCAGTACCTCGACAGGGGCAGGTCAGCCCCAGCATTTT

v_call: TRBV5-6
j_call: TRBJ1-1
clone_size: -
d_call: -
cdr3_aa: CASSLSRPLNTEAFF
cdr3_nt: TGTGCCAGCAGCTTGTCTAGGCCCTTGAACACTGAAGCTTTCTTT